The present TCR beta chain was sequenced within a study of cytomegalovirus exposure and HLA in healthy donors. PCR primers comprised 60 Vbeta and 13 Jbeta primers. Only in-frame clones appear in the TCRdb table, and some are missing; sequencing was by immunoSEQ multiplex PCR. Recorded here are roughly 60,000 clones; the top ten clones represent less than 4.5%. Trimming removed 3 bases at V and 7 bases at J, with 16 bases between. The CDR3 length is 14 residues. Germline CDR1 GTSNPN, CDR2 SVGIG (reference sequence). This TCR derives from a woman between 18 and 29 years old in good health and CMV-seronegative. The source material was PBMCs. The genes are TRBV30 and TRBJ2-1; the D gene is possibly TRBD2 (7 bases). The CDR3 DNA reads TGTGCCTGGAGACGGGGGGCCGGTTTTAATGAGCAGTTCTTC. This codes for CAWRRGAGFNEQFF.